This T cell receptor (beta chain) came from a study of T cells in Graves' hyperthyroidism and ophthalmopathy. Study-level background: Staff took peripheral blood when the initial diagnosis was made, before any treatment began.

Amplified TCR beta CDR3 regions derived from RNA transcripts. Carried out on the TCR CDR3, a first-round RT-PCR used the HTBI primer set. Via MiXCR, TCRdb re-called the multiplex PCR reads, giving one row per CDR3 protein. The sample contains about 96,000 distinct CDR3 sequences, about half of which appear only once. Concerning this clonotype: As yet, its antigen is unknown.

This CDR3 spans 14 amino acids. The germline V gene has CDR1 SQVTM and CDR2 ANQGSEA. J was trimmed by 5 bases and V by 7 bases; bases with no gene match: 10. Across 18 months, stable Graves' hyperthyroidism was marked by no progression to ophthalmopathy. Broader study findings: Most thyroid-expanded clonotypes above 0.001 were also found in blood. The model anticipated ophthalmopathy a median about six months pre-onset.

The origin of this receptor is a woman aged 40 to 55 with Graves' hyperthyroidism. The chain has TRBV29-1 and TRBJ2-7, with TRBD1 matching 11 bases. Sequenced: blood. Written as DNA, the CDR3 is TGCAGCGCCACAGCGGGACAGGGGGTACACGAGCAGTACTTC. It codes for CSATAGQGVHEQYF.